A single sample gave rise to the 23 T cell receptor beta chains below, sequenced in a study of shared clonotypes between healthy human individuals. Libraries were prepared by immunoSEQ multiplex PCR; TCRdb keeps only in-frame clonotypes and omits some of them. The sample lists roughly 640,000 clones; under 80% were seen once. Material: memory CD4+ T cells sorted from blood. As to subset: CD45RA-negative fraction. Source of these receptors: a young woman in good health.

The CDR3 is CASSLGRALAGTQYF. The CDR3 DNA is TGTGCCAGCAGTTTGGGCCGGGCCCTAGCAGGTACGCAGTATTTT. The chain has TRBV28 and TRBJ2-3; D perhaps matches TRBD2 (5 bases). The V gene lost 3 bases and the J gene lost 8 bases, with 18 bases spanning the gap. The CDR3 is 15 amino acids. The germline V gene has CDR1 MDHEN and CDR2 SYDVKM. Full variable domain (rest looked up from reference TRBV28 and TRBJ2-3): DVKVTQSSRYLVKRTGEKVFLECVQDMDHENMFWYRQDPGLGLRLIYFSYDVKMKEKGDIPEGYSVSREKKERFSLILESASTNQTSMYLCASSLGRALAGTQYFGPGTRLTVL.

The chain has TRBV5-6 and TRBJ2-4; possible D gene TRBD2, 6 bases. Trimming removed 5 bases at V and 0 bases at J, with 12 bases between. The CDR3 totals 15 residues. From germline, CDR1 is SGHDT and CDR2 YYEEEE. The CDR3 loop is CASSSRDLAKNIQYF. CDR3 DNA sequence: TGTGCCAGCAGTTCCCGGGACTTAGCCAAAAACATTCAGTACTTC.

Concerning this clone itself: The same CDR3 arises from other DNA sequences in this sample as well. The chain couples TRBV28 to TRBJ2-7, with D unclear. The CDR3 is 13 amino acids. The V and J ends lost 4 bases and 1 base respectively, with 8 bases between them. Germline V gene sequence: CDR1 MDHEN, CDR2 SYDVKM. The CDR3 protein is CASSSQPSYEQYF. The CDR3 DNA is TGTGCCAGCAGTTCCCAGCCTTCCTACGAGCAGTACTTC.

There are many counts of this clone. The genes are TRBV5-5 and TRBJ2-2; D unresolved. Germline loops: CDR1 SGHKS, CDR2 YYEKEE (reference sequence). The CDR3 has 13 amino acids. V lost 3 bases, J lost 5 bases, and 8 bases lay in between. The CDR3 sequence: CASSYTGTGELFF. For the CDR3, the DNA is TGTGCCAGCAGCTATACTGGGACCGGGGAGCTGTTTTTT. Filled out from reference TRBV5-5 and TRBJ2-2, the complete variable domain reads DAGVTQSPTHLIKTRGQQVTLRCSPISGHKSVSWYQQVLGQGPQFIFQYYEKEERGRGNFPDRFSARQFPNYSSELNVNALLLGDSALYLCASSYTGTGELFFGEGSRLTVL.

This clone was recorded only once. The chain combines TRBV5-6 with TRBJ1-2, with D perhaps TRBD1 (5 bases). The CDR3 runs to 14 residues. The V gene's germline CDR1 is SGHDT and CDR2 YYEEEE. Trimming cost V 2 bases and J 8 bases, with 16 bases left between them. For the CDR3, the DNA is TGTGCCAGCAGCTTTATTTGGGACGCTGGGGGCTACACCTTC. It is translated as CASSFIWDAGGYTF.

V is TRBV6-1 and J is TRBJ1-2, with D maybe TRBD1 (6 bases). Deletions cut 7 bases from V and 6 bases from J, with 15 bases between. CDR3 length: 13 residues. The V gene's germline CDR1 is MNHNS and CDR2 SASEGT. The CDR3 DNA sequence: TGTGCCAGCAAATGGGGACAAAGGGATGGCTACACCTTC. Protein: CASKWGQRDGYTF.

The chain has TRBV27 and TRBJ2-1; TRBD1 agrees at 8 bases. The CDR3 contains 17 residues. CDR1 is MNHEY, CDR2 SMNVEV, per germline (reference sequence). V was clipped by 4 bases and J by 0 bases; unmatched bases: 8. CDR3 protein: CASSWFRTGLSYNEQFF. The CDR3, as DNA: TGTGCCAGCAGTTGGTTCCGGACAGGGCTCTCCTACAATGAGCAGTTCTTC.

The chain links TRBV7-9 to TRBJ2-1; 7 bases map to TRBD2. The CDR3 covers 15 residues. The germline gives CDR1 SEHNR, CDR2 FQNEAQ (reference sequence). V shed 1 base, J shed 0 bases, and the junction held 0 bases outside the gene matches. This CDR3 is CASSLGTSSYNEQFF. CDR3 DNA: TGTGCCAGCAGCTTAGGGACTAGCTCCTACAATGAGCAGTTCTTC.

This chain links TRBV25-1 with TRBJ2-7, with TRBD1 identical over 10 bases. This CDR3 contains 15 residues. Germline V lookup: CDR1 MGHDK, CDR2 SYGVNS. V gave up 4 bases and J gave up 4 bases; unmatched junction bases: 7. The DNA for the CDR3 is TGTGCCAGCAGTGCCGGGACAGGGGAGTCTTACGAGCAGTACTTC. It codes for CASSAGTGESYEQYF.

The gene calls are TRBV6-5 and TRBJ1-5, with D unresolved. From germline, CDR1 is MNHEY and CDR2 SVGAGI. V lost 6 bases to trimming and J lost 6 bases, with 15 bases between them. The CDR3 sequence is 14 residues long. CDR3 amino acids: CASSPGFQSQPQHF. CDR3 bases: TGTGCCAGCAGCCCCGGATTTCAGAGTCAGCCCCAGCATTTT.

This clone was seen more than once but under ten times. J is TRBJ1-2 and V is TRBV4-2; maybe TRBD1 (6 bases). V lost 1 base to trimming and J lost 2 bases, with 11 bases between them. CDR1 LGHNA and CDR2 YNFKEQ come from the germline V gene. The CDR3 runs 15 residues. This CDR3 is CASSQAPQGNYGYTF. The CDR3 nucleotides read TGTGCCAGCAGCCAAGCGCCTCAGGGGAACTATGGCTACACCTTC.

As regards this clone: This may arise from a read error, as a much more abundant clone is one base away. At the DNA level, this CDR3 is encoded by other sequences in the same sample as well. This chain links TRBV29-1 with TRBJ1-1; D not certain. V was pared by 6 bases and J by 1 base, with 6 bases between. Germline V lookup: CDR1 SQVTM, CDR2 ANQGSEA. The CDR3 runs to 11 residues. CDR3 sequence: CSVQGNTEAFF. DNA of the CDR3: TGCAGCGTCCAAGGGAACACTGAAGCTTTCTTT.

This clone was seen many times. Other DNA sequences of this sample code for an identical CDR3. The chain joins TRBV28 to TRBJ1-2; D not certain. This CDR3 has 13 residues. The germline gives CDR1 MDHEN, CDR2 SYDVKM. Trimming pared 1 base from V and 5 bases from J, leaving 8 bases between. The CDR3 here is CASSLSGLYGYTF. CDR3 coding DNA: TGTGCCAGCAGTTTATCCGGGCTTTATGGCTACACCTTC.

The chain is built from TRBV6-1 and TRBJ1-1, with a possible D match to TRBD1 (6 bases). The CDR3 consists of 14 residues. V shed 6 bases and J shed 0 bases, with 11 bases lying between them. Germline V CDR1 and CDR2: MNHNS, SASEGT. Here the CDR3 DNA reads TGTGCCAGCAGGGCTGGACAGTTGAACACTGAAGCTTTCTTT. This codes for CASRAGQLNTEAFF.

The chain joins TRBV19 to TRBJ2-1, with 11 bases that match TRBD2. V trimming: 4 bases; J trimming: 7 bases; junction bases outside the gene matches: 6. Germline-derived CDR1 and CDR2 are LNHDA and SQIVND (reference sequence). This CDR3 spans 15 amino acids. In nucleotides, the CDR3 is TGTGCCAGTAGTACCACTAGCGGGAGACGGAATGAGCAGTTCTTC. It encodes CASSTTSGRRNEQFF.

In DNA, the CDR3 is TGCGCCAGCAGCCAAGATTGGGGGACACAAAGCAATCAGCCCCAGCATTTT. It translates to CASSQDWGTQSNQPQHF. This chain links TRBV4-1 with TRBJ1-5, with D tentatively TRBD1 (6 bases). This CDR3 is built from 17 residues. Germline V CDR1 and CDR2: MGHRA, YSYEKL. Trimming left V 0 bases short and J 1 base short, with 13 bases between.

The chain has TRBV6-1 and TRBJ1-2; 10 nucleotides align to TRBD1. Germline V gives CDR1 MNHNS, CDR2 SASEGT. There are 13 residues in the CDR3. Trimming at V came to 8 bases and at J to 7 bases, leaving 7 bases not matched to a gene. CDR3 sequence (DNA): TGTGCCAGCCGTAGCCGGGACAGGGGTGGCTACACCTTC. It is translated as CASRSRDRGGYTF.

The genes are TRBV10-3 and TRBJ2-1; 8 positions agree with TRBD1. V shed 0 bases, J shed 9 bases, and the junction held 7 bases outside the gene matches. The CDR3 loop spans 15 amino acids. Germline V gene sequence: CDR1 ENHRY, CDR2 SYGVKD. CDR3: CAISESARGRGEQFF. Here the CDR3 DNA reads TGTGCCATCAGTGAGTCGGCCAGGGGGCGAGGTGAGCAGTTCTTC.

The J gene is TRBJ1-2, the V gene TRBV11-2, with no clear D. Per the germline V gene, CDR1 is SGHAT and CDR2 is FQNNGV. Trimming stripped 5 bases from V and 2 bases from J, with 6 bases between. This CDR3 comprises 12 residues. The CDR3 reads CASSAYNYGYTF. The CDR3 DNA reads TGTGCCAGCAGCGCCTACAACTATGGCTACACCTTC.

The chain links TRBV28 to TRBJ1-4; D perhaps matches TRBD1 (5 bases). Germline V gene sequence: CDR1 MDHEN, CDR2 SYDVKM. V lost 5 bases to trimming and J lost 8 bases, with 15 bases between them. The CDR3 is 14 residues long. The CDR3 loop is CASSLSGGEEKLFF. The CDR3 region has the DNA TGTGCCAGCAGTCTTTCGGGGGGGGAGGAAAAACTGTTTTTT.

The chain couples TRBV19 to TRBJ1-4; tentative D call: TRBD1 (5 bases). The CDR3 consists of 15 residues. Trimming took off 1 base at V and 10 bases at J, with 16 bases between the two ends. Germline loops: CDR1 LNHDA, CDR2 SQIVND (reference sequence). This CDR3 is CASSIAGTRGGKLFF. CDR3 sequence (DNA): TGTGCCAGTAGTATAGCGGGGACTAGGGGCGGAAAACTGTTTTTT. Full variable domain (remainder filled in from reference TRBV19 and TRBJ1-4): DGGITQSPKYLFRKEGQNVTLSCEQNLNHDAMYWYRQDPGQGLRLIYYSQIVNDFQKGDIAEGYSVSREKKESFPLTVTSAQKNPTAFYLCASSIAGTRGGKLFFGSGTQLSVL.

DNA for the CDR3: TGTGCCATCAGTGAGTCGAACTTACGGGCCCAGCATTTT. Protein product: CAISESNLRAQHF. The rearrangement joins TRBV10-3 to TRBJ1-5; no firm D call. The CDR3 runs 13 residues. The germline V and J ends were trimmed by 0 bases and 11 bases, with 11 bases remaining between them. The V gene's germline CDR1 is ENHRY and CDR2 SYGVKD.

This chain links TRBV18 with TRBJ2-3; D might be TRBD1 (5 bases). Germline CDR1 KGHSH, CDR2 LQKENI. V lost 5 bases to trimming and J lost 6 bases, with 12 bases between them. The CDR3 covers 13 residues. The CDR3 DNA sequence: TGTGCCAGCTCAATGACCAGGGTCGATACGCAGTATTTT. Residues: CASSMTRVDTQYF.